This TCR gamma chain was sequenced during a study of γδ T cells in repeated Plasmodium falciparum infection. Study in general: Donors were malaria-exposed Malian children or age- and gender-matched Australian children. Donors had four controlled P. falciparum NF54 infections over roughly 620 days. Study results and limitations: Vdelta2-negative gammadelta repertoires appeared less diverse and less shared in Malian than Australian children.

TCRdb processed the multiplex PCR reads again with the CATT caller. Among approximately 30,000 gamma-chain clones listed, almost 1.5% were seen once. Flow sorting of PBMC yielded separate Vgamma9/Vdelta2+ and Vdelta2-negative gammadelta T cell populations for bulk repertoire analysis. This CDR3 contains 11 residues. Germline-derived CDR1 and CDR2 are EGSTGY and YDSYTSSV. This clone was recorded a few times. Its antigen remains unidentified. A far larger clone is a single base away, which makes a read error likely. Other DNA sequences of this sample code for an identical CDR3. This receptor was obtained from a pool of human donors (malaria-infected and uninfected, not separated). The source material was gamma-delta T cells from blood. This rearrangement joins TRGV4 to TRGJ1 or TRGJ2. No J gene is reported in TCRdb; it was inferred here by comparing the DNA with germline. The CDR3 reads CATWDGPKKLF. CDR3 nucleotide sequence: TGTGCTACCTGGGATGGGCCCAAGAAACTCTTT.